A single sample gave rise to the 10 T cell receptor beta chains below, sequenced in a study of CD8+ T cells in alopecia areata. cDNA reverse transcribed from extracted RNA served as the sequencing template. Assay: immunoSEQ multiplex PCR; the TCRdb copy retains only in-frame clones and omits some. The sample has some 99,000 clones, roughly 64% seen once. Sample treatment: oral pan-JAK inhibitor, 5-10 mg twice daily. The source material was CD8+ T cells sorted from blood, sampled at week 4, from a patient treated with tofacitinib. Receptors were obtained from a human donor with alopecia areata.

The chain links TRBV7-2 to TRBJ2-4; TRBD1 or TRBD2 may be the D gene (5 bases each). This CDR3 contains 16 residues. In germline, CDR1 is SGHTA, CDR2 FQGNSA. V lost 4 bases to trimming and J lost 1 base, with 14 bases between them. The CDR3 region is CASSSPWGSAKNIQYF. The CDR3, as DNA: TGTGCCAGCAGCTCACCTTGGGGGTCGGCCAAAAACATTCAGTACTTC.

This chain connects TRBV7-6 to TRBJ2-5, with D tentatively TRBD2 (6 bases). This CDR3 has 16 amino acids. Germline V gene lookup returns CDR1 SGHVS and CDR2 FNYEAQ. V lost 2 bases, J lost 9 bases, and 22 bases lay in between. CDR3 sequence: CASSLFGTASWRPQYF. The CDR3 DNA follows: TGTGCCAGCAGCTTATTCGGGACTGCTAGCTGGCGGCCCCAGTACTTC.

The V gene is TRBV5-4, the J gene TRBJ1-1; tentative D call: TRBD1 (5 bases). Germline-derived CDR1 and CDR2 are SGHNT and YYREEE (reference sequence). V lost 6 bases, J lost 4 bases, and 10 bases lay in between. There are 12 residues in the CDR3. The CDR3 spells CASTGTSTEAFF. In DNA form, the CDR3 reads TGTGCCAGCACAGGGACTAGCACTGAAGCTTTCTTT. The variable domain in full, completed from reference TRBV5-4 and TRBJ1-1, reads ETGVTQSPTHLIKTRGQQVTLRCSSQSGHNTVSWYQQALGQGPQFIFQYYREEENGRGNFPPRFSGLQFPNYSSELNVNALELDDSALYLCASTGTSTEAFFGQGTRLTVV.

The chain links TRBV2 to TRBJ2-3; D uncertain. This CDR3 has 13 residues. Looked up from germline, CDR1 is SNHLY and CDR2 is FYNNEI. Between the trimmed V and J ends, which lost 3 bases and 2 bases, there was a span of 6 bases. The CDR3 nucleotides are TGTGCCAGCAGTGAGGGCCCCACAGATACGCAGTATTTT. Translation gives CASSEGPTDTQYF.

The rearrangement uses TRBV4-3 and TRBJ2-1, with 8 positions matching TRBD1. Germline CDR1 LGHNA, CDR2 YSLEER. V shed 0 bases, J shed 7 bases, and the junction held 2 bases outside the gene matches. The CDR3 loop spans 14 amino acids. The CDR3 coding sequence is TGCGCCAGCAGCCAAGACAGGGGGCGAAATGAGCAGTTCTTC. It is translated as CASSQDRGRNEQFF.

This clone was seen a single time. The CDR3, as DNA: TGTGCCAGCAGCTTGGGACAGGGGGCGATAAATAATTCACCCCTCCACTTT. It is translated as CASSLGQGAINNSPLHF. The V and J genes are TRBV7-2 and TRBJ1-6, with 12 bases lining up with TRBD1. The germline CDR1 and CDR2 sequences are SGHTA and FQGNSA. This CDR3 has 17 amino acids. Trimming took 3 bases from V and 5 from J; bases not matched to a gene: 5.

The CDR3 DNA reads as TGCGCCAGCAGCCAAGAAGGGTTTGGACAGGGAGATGGCTACACCTTC. Translation: CASSQEGFGQGDGYTF. This chain links TRBV4-1 with TRBJ1-2; 8 bases align to TRBD1. CDR1 is MGHRA and CDR2 is YSYEKL in the germline V gene. V lost 0 bases to trimming and J lost 6 bases; unmatched junction nucleotides: 9. The CDR3 runs 16 residues.

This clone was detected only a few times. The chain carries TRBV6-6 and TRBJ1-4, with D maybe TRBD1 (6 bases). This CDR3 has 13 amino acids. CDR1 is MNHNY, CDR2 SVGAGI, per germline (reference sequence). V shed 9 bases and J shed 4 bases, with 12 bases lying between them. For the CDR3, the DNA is TGTGCCAGTTCGACAGGCATTAATGAAAAACTGTTTTTT. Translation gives CASSTGINEKLFF.

The CDR3 protein is CASSLVGLAGTRGGELFF. The CDR3 nucleotides are TGTGCCAGCAGCTTAGTAGGTCTAGCGGGAACACGAGGCGGGGAGCTGTTTTTT. J is TRBJ2-2 and V is TRBV7-9, with 9 bases identical to TRBD2. The V and J ends lost 1 base and 7 bases, in that order; junction bases with no gene match: 13. The CDR3 consists of 18 residues. Germline V gene lookup returns CDR1 SEHNR and CDR2 FQNEAQ (reference sequence).

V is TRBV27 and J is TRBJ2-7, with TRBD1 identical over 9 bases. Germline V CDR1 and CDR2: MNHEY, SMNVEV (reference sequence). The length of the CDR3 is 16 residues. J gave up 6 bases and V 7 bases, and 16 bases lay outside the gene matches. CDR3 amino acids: CASTPMGQGMVLEQYF. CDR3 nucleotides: TGTGCCAGCACTCCAATGGGACAGGGTATGGTCCTCGAGCAGTACTTC.